The following is a TCR beta chain sequence with its context. The sample is drawn from a study of cytomegalovirus exposure and HLA in healthy donors. PCR was performed using 60 Vbeta and 13 Jbeta primers. Using immunoSEQ multiplex PCR, the repertoire was profiled, and TCRdb retains in-frame clones only, with some absent. The sample has around 150,000 clones; roughly three quarters are singletons. The V gene's germline CDR1 is SGHRS and CDR2 YFSETQ. Trimming cost V 5 bases and J 1 base, with 15 bases left between them. The CDR3 extends over 15 amino acids. Sample: PBMCs. The TCR sequence derives from a woman aged 45-65 years in good health and CMV-seronegative. The V call is TRBV5-1, the J call TRBJ1-1; TRBD1 might be the D (6 bases). Here the CDR3 DNA reads TGCGCCAGCAGTAGTGGGACATTCTCGAACACTGAAGCTTTCTTT. It specifies CASSSGTFSNTEAFF.